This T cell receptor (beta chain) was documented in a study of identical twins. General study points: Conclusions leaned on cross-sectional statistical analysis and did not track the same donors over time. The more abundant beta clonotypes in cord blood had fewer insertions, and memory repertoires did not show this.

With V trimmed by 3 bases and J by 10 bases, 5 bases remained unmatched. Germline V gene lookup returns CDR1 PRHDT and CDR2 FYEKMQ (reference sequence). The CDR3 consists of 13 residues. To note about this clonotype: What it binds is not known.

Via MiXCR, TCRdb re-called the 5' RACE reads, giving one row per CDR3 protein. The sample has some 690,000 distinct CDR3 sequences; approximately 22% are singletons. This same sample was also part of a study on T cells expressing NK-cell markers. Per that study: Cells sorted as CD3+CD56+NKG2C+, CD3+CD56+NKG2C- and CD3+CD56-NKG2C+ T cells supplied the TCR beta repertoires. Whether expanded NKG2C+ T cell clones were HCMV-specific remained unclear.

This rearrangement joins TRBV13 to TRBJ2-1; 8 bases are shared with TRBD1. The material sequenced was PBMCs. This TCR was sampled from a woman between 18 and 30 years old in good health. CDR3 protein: CASSLQGAGEQFF. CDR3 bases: TGTGCCAGCAGCTTGCAGGGGGCAGGGGAGCAGTTCTTC.